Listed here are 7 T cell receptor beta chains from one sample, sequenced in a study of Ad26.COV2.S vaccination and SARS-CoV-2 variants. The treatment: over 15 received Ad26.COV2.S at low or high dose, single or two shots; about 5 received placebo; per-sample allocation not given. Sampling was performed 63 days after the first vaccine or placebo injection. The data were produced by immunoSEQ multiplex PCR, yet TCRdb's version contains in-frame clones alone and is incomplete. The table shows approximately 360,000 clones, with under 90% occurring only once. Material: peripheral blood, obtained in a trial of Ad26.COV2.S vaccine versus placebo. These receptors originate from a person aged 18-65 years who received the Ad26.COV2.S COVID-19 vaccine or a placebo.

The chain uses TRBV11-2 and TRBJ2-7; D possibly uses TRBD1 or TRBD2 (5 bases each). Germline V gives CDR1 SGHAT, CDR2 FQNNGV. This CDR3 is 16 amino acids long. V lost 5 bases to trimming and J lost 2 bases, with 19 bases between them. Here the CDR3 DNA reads TGTGCCAGCAGCCAGAGGTCTGGGACGGTCGCCTACGAGCAGTACTTC. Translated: CASSQRSGTVAYEQYF.

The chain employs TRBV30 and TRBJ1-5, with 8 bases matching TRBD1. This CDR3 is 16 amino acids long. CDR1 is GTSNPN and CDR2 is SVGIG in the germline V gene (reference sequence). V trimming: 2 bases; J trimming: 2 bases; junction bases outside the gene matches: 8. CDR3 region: CAWSLQGEYGNQPQHF. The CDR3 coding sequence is TGTGCCTGGAGTCTACAGGGGGAGTATGGCAATCAGCCCCAGCATTTT.

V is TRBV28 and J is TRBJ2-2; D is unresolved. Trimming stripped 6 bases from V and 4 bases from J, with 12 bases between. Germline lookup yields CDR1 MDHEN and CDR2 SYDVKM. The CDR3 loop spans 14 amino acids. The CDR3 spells CASSRGYVTGELFF. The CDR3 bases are TGTGCCAGCAGCCGTGGTTATGTCACCGGGGAGCTGTTTTTT.

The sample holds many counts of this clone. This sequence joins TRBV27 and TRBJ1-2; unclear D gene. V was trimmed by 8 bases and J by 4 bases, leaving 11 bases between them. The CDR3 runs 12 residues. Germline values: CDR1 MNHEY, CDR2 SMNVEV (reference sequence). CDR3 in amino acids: CASSAWGYGYTF. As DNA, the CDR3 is TGTGCCAGCTCAGCGTGGGGCTATGGCTACACCTTC.

The CDR3 is CASSLVPVTSGSVEQFF. DNA for the CDR3: TGCGCCAGCAGCTTGGTGCCGGTTACTAGCGGGAGTGTTGAGCAGTTCTTC. The rearrangement joins TRBV5-1 to TRBJ2-1, with 11 nucleotides matching TRBD2. CDR1 and CDR2 from the germline V gene are SGHRS and YFSETQ. The CDR3 spans 17 residues. The V and J ends lost 0 bases and 9 bases, in that order; junction bases with no gene match: 11.

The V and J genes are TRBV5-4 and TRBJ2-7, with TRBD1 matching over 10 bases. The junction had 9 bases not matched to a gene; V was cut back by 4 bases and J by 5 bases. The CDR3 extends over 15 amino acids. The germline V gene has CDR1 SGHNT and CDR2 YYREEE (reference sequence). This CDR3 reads CASSLRTGGAHEQYF. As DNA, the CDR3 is TGTGCCAGCAGCCTGCGGACAGGGGGTGCCCACGAGCAGTACTTC.

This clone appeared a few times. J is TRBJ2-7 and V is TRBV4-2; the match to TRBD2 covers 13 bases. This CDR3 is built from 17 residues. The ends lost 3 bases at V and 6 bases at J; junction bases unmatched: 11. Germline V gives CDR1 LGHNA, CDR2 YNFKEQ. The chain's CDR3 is CASSQAGLAGPNGEQYF. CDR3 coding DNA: TGTGCCAGCAGCCAGGCGGGACTAGCGGGACCAAATGGCGAGCAGTACTTC.